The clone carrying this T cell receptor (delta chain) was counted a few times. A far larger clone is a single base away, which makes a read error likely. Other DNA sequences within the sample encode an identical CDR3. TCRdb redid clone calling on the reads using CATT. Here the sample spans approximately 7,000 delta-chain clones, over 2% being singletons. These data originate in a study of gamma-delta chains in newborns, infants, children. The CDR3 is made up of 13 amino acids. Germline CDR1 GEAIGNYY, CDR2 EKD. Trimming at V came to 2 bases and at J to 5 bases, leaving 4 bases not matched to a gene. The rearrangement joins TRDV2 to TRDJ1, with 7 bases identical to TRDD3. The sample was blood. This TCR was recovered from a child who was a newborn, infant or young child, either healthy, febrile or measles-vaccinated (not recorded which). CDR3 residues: CACDRIRTDKLIF. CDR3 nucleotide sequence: TGTGCCTGTGACAGGATACGCACTGATAAACTCATCTTT.